The text below deals with one T cell receptor beta chain. Original data processing: The assay estimated nucleated cells by amplifying reference gene primers. Assay: immunoSEQ multiplex PCR; the TCRdb copy retains only in-frame clones and omits some. V, J and clone size derive from that table, while D and trimming were established from the DNA sequence. Found here are over 140,000 clones, 60% to 85% of them singletons; the top ten hold over 4%. The sample comes from a study of blood T cell repertoires in COVID-19. Study context: Spain, Italy and the United States supplied samples that represented acute and convalescent COVID-19. Sources were T cells, B-cell-depleted T cells, or PBMCs; the material itself was cDNA or gDNA.

Germline assignment: CDR1 MDHEN and CDR2 SYDVKM. This CDR3 is 17 amino acids long. V lost 5 bases and J lost 6, with 23 bases in between. J is TRBJ1-5 and V is TRBV28; no reliable D call. Sequencing input: peripheral blood. This clonotype originated in an elderly woman with active or convalescent COVID-19. The CDR3 DNA reads as TGTGCCAGCAGTCCCCAGTCTTACACTCGGCGGGGTCAGCCCCAGCATTTT. Its protein product is CASSPQSYTRRGQPQHF.